This entry is about one TCR beta chain. The data stem from a study of blood T cell repertoires in COVID-19. Study context: In each case, the material was cDNA or gDNA derived from T cells, B-cell-depleted T cells, or PBMCs.

The V gene's germline CDR1 is MNHNS and CDR2 SASEGT. CDR3 length: 15 amino acids. V was clipped by 2 bases and J by 7 bases; unmatched bases: 8. The method was immunoSEQ multiplex PCR; TCRdb's version includes in-frame clones alone and lacks a portion of them. Of 340,000 or so clones in the sample, approximately 82% were seen once. The chain has TRBV6-1 and TRBJ2-7; 10 nucleotides match TRBD1. The receptor comes from a man younger than 40 with active or convalescent COVID-19. Sequenced material: peripheral blood. The CDR3 sequence is CASSELGTGVGEQYF. CDR3 DNA: TGTGCCAGCAGTGAATTAGGGACAGGGGTGGGTGAGCAGTACTTC.